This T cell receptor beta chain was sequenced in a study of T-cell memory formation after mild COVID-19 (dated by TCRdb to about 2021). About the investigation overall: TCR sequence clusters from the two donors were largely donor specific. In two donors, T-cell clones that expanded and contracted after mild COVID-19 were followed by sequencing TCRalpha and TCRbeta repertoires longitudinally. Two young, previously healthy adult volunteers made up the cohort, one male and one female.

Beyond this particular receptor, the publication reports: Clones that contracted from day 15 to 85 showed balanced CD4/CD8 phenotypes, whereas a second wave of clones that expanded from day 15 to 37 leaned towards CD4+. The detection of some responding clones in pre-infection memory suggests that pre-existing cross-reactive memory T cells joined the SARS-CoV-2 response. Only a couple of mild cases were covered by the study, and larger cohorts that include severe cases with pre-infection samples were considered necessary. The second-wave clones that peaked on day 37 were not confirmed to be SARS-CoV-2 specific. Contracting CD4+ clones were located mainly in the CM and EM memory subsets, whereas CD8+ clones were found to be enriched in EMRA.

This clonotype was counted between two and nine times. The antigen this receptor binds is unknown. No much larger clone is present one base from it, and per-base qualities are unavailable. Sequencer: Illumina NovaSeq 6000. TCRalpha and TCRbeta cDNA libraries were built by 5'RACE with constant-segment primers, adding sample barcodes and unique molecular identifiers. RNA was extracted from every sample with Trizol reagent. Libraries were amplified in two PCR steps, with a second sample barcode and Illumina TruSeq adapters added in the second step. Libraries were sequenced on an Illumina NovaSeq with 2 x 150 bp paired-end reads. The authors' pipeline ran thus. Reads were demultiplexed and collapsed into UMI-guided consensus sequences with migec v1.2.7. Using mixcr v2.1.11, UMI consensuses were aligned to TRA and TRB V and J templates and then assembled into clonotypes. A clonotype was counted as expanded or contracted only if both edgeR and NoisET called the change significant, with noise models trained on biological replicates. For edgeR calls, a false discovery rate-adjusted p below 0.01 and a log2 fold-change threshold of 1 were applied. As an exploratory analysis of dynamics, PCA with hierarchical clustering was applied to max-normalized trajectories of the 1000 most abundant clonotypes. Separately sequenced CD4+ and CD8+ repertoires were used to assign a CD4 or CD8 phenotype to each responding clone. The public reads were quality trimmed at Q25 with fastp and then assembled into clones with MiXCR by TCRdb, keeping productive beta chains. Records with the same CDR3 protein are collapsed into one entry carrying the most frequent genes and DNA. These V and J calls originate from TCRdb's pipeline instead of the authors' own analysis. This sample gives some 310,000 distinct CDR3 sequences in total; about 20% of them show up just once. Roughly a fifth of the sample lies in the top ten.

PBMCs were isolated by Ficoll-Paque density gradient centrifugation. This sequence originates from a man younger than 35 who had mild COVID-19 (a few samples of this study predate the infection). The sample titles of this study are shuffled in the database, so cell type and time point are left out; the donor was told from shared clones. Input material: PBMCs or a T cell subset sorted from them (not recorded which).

The DNA sequence reads TGTGCCAGCAGTTTTAACATTGGGGGGACCTACGAGCAGTACGTC. This translates into CASSFNIGGTYEQYV. The rearranged chain carries TRBV12-3 or TRBV12-4 and TRBJ2-7; the D region possibly corresponds to TRBD2 (6 bases align). Measured from the cysteine to the valine, the CDR3 is 15 residues long. Left in the record is the CDR3 DNA by itself, 45 bases read in frame from the first base. Between the V and J ends, shortened by 3 bases and 2 bases respectively, the junction contains 14 bases.